These 6 T cell receptor beta chains originate from one sample sequenced in a study of sequential checkpoint blockade in melanoma. Regarding treatment: randomized to nivolumab then ipilimumab (arm A) or the reverse (arm B). Profiling relied on immunoSEQ multiplex PCR, and the TCRdb table lists in-frame clones only, not all of them. This table has 15,000 to 20,000 clones, about three fifths appearing once. The sequenced sample was CD8+ T cells sorted from blood (inferred from file names), obtained from a patient given nivolumab and ipilimumab in sequence. Receptor source: a human donor with melanoma.

The J gene is TRBJ2-7, the V gene TRBV11-2, with D possibly matching TRBD2 (5 bases). V lost 5 bases to trimming and J lost 1 base, with 9 bases between them. The CDR3 totals 13 residues. The germline CDR1 and CDR2 sequences are SGHAT and FQNNGV. For the CDR3, the DNA is TGTGCCAGCAGCCAGGACTTGTCCTACGAGCAGTACTTC. Translating gives CASSQDLSYEQYF.

The rearrangement joins TRBV30 to TRBJ2-7, with a weak D call TRBD1 (6 bases). From germline, CDR1 is GTSNPN and CDR2 SVGIG (reference sequence). V dropped 5 bases and J dropped 7 bases, with 18 bases sitting between them. The CDR3 runs to 13 residues. CDR3 sequence: CAWVDMGASEQYF. CDR3 in DNA: TGTGCCTGGGTAGACATGGGGGCGAGTGAGCAGTACTTC.

This sequence joins TRBV12-5 and TRBJ2-7; D is possibly TRBD1 (6 bases). This CDR3 has 13 amino acids. Germline values: CDR1 LGHNT, CDR2 FRNRAP. The V end was cut by 4 bases, the J end by 3 bases, with 10 bases between. CDR3 sequence (DNA): TGTGCTAGTGGTTACGGACAGTACTACGAGCAGTACTTC. Protein sequence: CASGYGQYYEQYF.

A few counts support this clone. The chain links TRBV9 to TRBJ2-7; 9 positions agree with TRBD1. The CDR3 sequence is 14 residues long. The V gene end was trimmed by 2 bases and the J gene end by 4 bases; junction bases not matched to a gene: 4. Germline-derived CDR1 and CDR2 are SGDLS and YYNGEE. DNA of the CDR3: TGTGCCAGCAGCGTGGGACAGGGCGCTTACGAGCAGTACTTC. It yields the protein CASSVGQGAYEQYF. The entire variable domain, with the rest obtained from reference TRBV9 and TRBJ2-7, is as follows: DSGVTQTPKHLITATGQRVTLRCSPRSGDLSVYWYQQSLDQGLQFLIQYYNGEERAKGNILERFSAQQFPDLHSELNLSSLELGDSALYFCASSVGQGAYEQYFGPGTRLTVT.

This chain uses TRBV10-1 with TRBJ2-1; D is perhaps TRBD1 (6 bases). V lost 2 bases and J 15 bases, leaving 26 bases between the germline ends. Germline CDR1 reads WNHNN; CDR2 reads SYGVQD (reference sequence). CDR3 length: 16 amino acids. This chain's CDR3 is CASSEPCRGPFYDRFF. Here the CDR3 DNA reads TGCGCCAGCAGTGAGCCTTGCAGGGGCCCCTTCTATGATCGGTTCTTC.

The chain links TRBV4-1 to TRBJ1-5; 7 nucleotides line up with TRBD1. This CDR3 has 18 amino acids. V trimming: 1 base; J trimming: 6 bases; junction bases outside the gene matches: 15. Looked up from germline, CDR1 is MGHRA and CDR2 is YSYEKL. The DNA for the CDR3 is TGCGCCAGCAGCCAAGGACAGGGCCCCAGGGGAGATCGTCAGCCCCAGCATTTT. Protein: CASSQGQGPRGDRQPQHF.